The 13 T cell receptor beta chains given below trace back to one sample, sequenced in a study of regulatory T cells in long-lasting Graves disease. Sequencing libraries for TCR beta were prepared with iRepertoire HTBI primers and Arm-PCR of CDR3 regions. TCRdb itself ran the multiplex PCR reads through MiXCR, one entry per CDR3 protein. The sample has hundreds of thousands of distinct CDR3 sequences, approximately 29% seen once. Stated time point: persistent/refractory GD, antithyroid drugs over 5 years with positive TRAb. The TCR library was made from RNA extracted from PBMCs. The sequencing used peripheral blood mononuclear cells (PBMCs), collected when the disease was refractory, from a patient treated with antithyroid drugs. The receptors derive from a female donor with Graves disease.

This clonotype came up a few times. The V and J genes are TRBV27 and TRBJ1-2; D is uncertain. V was trimmed by 3 bases and J by 3 bases, leaving 8 bases between them. The germline V gene encodes CDR1 MNHEY and CDR2 SMNVEV (reference sequence). The CDR3 loop spans 13 amino acids. Written as DNA, the CDR3 is TGTGCCAGCAGTTTTACGGCGGACTATGGCTACACCTTC. Its translation is CASSFTADYGYTF.

This clonotype turned up a few times. This rearrangement joins TRBV6-9 to TRBJ2-7; no clear D gene. CDR3 length equals 14 residues. V was cut by 3 bases and J by 5 bases, with 14 bases left in between. Germline CDR1 MNHGY, CDR2 SVAAGI. CDR3 residues: CASSYPPGGNEQYF. For the CDR3, the DNA is TGTGCCAGCAGTTACCCCCCGGGCGGAAACGAGCAGTACTTC.

This clonotype was picked up one time. Given a much more abundant clone one base away, this may be a read error. The V and J genes are TRBV27 and TRBJ1-1, with a possible D match to TRBD1 (6 bases). The length of the CDR3 is 15 residues. Looked up from germline, CDR1 is MNHEY and CDR2 is SMNVEV (reference sequence). The CDR3 spells CVSSLTGQTNTEAFF. The CDR3 region has the DNA TGTGTCAGCAGTCTGACCGGACAGACAAACACTGAAGCTTTCTTT.

On this clonotype: Given a much more abundant clone one base away, this may be a read error. The J gene is TRBJ1-4, the V gene TRBV2, with a weak D call TRBD1 (5 bases). The CDR3 spans 15 residues. CDR1 SNHLY and CDR2 FYNNEI come from the germline V gene. CDR3 sequence reads: CTSSEGQGVNEKLFF. In nucleotides, the CDR3 is TGTACCAGCAGTGAAGGTCAAGGGGTGAATGAAAAACTGTTTTTT.

A single count supports this clonotype. The chain links TRBV20-1 to TRBJ1-5, with a possible D match to TRBD1 (5 bases). In germline, CDR1 is DFQATT, CDR2 SNEGSKA (reference sequence). V gave up 6 bases and J gave up 1 base, with 22 bases separating them. This CDR3 has 17 residues. The DNA of the CDR3 is TGCAGTGCCCCCTCGACCGGGGGTGGGGTGAGCAATCAGCCCCAGCATTTT. Amino acid sequence: CSAPSTGGGVSNQPQHF.

This clonotype was recorded many times. The chain has TRBV12-3 or TRBV12-4 and TRBJ2-7, with 8 bases aligning to TRBD1. This CDR3 region has 13 residues. V dropped 5 bases and J dropped 4; count of bases not matched to a gene: 4. CDR3 sequence reads: CASSGQGGYEQYF. The CDR3 coding sequence is TGTGCCAGCAGTGGACAGGGTGGGTACGAGCAGTACTTC.

The rearrangement joins TRBV20-1 to TRBJ1-1, with a possible D match to TRBD1 (6 bases). CDR3 length: 13 amino acids. Germline CDR1 and CDR2: DFQATT and SNEGSKA (reference sequence). V gave up 3 bases and J gave up 4 bases, with 12 bases separating them. CDR3: CSASRTGATEAFF. CDR3 in DNA: TGCAGTGCTAGTCGTACGGGGGCCACTGAAGCTTTCTTT.

The CDR3 bases are TGTGCCAGCAGCCCTTTTATGGCACTAGCGGGCTACGAGCAGTACTTC. Translated: CASSPFMALAGYEQYF. The gene calls are TRBV7-2 and TRBJ2-7; 9 nucleotides agree with TRBD2. Germline trimming cut 5 bases from V and 3 bases from J; bases unmatched to any gene: 11. Germline-derived CDR1 and CDR2 are SGHTA and FQGNSA. The CDR3 spans 16 residues.

This chain links TRBV11-2 with TRBJ2-7, with 7 nucleotides matching TRBD2. The CDR3 loop spans 18 amino acids. Germline V gene lookup returns CDR1 SGHAT and CDR2 FQNNGV. The ends lost 1 base at V and 0 bases at J; junction bases unmatched: 12. The CDR3 sequence is CASSLVRALAEGSYEQYF. Here the CDR3 DNA reads TGTGCCAGCAGCTTAGTCAGGGCGCTAGCGGAGGGCTCCTACGAGCAGTACTTC.

This clonotype has just a few counts. V usage is TRBV20-1 and J usage is TRBJ2-7; TRBD1 aligns across 7 bases. The J segment lost 0 bases and the V segment lost 3 bases, leaving 8 bases of the junction unmatched. The V gene's germline CDR1 is DFQATT and CDR2 SNEGSKA (reference sequence). The CDR3 runs to 15 residues. The CDR3 DNA is TGCAGTGCTAGGGGACCCGGGACAGTCTCCTACGAGCAGTACTTC. It translates to CSARGPGTVSYEQYF.

The table lists this clonotype with a few counts. The genes are TRBV7-9 and TRBJ1-1; D ambiguous. The V and J ends lost 1 base and 7 bases respectively, with 7 bases between them. Germline CDR1 is SEHNR and CDR2 is FQNEAQ (reference sequence). The CDR3 extends over 12 amino acids. CDR3 bases: TGTGCCAGCAGCTTAGGGGGATTTGAAGCTTTCTTT. It is translated as CASSLGGFEAFF. The full variable domain, rest sourced from reference TRBV7-9 and TRBJ1-1, is DTGVSQNPRHKITKRGQNVTFRCDPISEHNRLYWYRQTLGQGPEFLTYFQNEAQLEKSRLLSDRFSAERPKGSFSTLEIQRTEQGDSAMYLCASSLGGFEAFFGQGTRLTVV.

The chain combines TRBV6-1 with TRBJ2-4; 7 nucleotides line up with TRBD1. The V segment lost 6 bases and the J segment 13 bases; nucleotides outside the gene matches: 15. CDR3 length: 14 residues. Germline values: CDR1 MNHNS, CDR2 SASEGT. CDR3 loop: CASSHRGPGVVQYF. The DNA of the CDR3 is TGTGCCAGCAGCCACAGGGGACCAGGGGTTGTGCAGTACTTC.

Note on this clonotype: This likely came from a read error, as a far larger clone is one base away. V gene TRBV7-6 combines with J gene TRBJ2-7, with no clear D. Germline lookup yields CDR1 SGHVS and CDR2 FNYEAQ. The CDR3 has 15 residues. CDR3 DNA sequence: TGTGCCAACAGCTTAGATGGTAACCCCTCCTACGAGCAGTACTTC. Translated: CANSLDGNPSYEQYF.